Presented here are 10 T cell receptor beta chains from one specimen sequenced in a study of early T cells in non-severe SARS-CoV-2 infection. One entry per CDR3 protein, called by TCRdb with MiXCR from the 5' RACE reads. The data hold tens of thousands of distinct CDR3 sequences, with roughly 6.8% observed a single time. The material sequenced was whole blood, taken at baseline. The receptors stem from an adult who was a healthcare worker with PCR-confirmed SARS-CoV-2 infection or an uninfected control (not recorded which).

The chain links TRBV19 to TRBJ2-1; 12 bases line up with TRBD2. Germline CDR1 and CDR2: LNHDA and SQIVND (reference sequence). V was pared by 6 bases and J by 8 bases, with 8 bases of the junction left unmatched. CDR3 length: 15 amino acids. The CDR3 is CASRPTSGSGDEQFF. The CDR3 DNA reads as TGTGCCAGTAGGCCGACTAGCGGGAGCGGGGATGAGCAGTTCTTC.

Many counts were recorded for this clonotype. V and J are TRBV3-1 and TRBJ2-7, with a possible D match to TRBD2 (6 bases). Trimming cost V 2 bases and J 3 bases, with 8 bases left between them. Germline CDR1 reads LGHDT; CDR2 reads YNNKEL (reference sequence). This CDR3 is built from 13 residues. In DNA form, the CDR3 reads TGTGCCAGCAGCCAACGGGAGAGCTACGAGCAGTACTTC. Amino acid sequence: CASSQRESYEQYF.

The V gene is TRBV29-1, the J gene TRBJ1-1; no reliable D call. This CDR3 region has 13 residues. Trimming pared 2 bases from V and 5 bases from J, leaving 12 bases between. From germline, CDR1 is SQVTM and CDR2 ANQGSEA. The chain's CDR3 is CSVESQAGTEAFF. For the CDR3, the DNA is TGCAGCGTTGAATCCCAGGCCGGGACTGAAGCTTTCTTT.

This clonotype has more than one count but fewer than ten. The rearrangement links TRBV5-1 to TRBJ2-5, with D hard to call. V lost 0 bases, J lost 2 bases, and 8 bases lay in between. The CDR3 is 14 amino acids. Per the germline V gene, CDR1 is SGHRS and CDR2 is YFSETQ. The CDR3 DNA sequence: TGCGCCAGCAGCTTGGGCCCGTCACAAGAGACCCAGTACTTC. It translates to CASSLGPSQETQYF.

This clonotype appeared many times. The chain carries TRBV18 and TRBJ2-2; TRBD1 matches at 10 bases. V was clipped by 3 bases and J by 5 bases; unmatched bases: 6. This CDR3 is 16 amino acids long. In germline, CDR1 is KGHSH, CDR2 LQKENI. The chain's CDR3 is CASSPRDRGWTGELFF. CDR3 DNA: TGTGCCAGCTCACCCCGGGACAGGGGATGGACCGGGGAGCTGTTTTTT.

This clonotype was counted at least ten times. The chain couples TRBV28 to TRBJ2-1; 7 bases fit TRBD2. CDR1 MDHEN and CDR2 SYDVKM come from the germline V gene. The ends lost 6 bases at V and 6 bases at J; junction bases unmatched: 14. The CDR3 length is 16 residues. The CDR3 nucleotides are TGTGCCAGCAGCCCCGCCCCAGCGGGAAAGGGCAATGAGCAGTTCTTC. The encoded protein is CASSPAPAGKGNEQFF.

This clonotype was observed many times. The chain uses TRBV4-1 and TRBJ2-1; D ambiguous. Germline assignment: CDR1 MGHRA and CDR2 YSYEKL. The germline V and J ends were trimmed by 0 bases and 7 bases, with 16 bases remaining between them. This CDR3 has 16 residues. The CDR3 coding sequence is TGCGCCAGCAGCCAAGAGGTCGGAGTTCGAGTTAATGAGCAGTTCTTC. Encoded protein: CASSQEVGVRVNEQFF.

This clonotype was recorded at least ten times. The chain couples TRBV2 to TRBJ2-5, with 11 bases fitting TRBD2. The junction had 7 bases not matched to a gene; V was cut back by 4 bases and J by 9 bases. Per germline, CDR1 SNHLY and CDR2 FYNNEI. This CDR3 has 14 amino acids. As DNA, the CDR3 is TGTGCCAGCAGTGTTCTAGCGGGAGGTTGGGCCCAGTACTTC. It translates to CASSVLAGGWAQYF. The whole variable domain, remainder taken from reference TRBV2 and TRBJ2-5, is EPEVTQTPSHQVTQMGQEVILRCVPISNHLYFYWYRQILGQKVEFLVSFYNNEISEKSEIFDDQFSVERPDGSNFTLKIRSTKLEDSAMYFCASSVLAGGWAQYFGPGTRLLVL.

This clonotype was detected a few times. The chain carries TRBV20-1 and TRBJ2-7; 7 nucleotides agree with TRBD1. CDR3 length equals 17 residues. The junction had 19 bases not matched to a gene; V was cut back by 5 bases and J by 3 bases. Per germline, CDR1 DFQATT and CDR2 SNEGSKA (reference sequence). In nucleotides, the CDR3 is TGCAGTGCTGCCGAACTAGAACAGGGGTTATATGGCTACGAGCAGTACTTC. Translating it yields CSAAELEQGLYGYEQYF.

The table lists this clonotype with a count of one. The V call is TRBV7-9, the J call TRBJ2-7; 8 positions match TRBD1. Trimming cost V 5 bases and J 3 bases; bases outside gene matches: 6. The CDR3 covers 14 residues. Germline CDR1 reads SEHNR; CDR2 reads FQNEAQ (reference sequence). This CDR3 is CASSLRTGYYEQYF. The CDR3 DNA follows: TGTGCCAGCAGCCTAAGGACAGGGTACTACGAGCAGTACTTC. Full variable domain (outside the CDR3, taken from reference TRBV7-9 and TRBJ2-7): DTGVSQNPRHKITKRGQNVTFRCDPISEHNRLYWYRQTLGQGPEFLTYFQNEAQLEKSRLLSDRFSAERPKGSFSTLEIQRTEQGDSAMYLCASSLRTGYYEQYFGPGTRLTVT.